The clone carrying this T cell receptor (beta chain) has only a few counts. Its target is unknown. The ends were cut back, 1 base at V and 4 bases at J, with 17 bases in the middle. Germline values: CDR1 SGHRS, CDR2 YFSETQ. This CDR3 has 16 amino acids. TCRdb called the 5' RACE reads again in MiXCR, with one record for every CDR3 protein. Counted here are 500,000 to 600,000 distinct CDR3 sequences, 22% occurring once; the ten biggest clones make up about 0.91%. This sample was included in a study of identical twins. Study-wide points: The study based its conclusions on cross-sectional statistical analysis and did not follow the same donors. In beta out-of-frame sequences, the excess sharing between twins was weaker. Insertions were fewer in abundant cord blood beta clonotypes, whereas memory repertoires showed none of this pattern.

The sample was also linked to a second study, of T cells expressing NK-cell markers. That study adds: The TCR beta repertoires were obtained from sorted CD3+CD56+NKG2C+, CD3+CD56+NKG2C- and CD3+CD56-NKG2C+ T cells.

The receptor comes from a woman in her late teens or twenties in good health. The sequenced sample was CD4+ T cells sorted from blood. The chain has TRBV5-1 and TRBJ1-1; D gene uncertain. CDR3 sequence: CASSLNPGDVVTEAFF. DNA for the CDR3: TGCGCCAGCAGCTTGAATCCTGGGGATGTGGTCACTGAAGCTTTCTTT.